One sample yielded the 30 T cell receptor beta chains listed below, sequenced in a study of cytomegalovirus exposure and HLA in healthy donors. Vbeta (60) and Jbeta (13) primers were used in the PCR. Produced via immunoSEQ multiplex PCR; TCRdb's table is partial and in-frame only. The table shows 150,000 to 200,000 clones, with approximately 82% occurring only once. Specimen: PBMCs. These receptors were collected from a man in his forties or fifties in good health and CMV-seropositive.

CDR3 protein: CASSLEGRGIGLITEAFF. CDR3 bases: TGTGCCAGCAGCTTAGAGGGCAGGGGGATAGGGTTAATCACTGAAGCTTTCTTT. The chain links TRBV7-8 to TRBJ1-1; 7 nucleotides line up with TRBD1. This CDR3 spans 18 amino acids. Germline lookup yields CDR1 SGHVS and CDR2 FQNEAQ. V shed 1 base, J shed 4 bases, and the junction held 15 bases outside the gene matches.

The chain recombines TRBV29-1 with TRBJ1-2; 8 bases agree with TRBD1. The CDR3 is made up of 13 amino acids. CDR1 is SQVTM, CDR2 ANQGSEA, per germline. V lost 3 bases to trimming and J lost 7 bases; unmatched junction nucleotides: 7. The CDR3 sequence is CSVDEDRASGYTF. The CDR3 DNA is TGCAGCGTTGATGAGGACAGGGCTTCTGGCTACACCTTC.

The gene calls are TRBV6-6 and TRBJ2-5; 14 positions match TRBD2. V lost 6 bases, J lost 4 bases, and 4 bases stayed unmatched. This CDR3 spans 15 amino acids. CDR1 and CDR2 from the germline V gene are MNHNY and SVGAGI (reference sequence). CDR3 loop: CASRPGLAGAETQYF. The CDR3, as DNA: TGTGCCAGCAGACCGGGACTAGCGGGGGCAGAGACCCAGTACTTC.

V gene TRBV19 combines with J gene TRBJ1-5, with TRBD1 matching 8 bases. V lost 4 bases and J lost 9; bases outside the gene matches: 11. This CDR3 has 15 amino acids. From germline, CDR1 is LNHDA and CDR2 SQIVND (reference sequence). The DNA of the CDR3 is TGTGCCAGTAGTACTGGACAACAGGGGGTGTTGCCCCAGCATTTT. It codes for CASSTGQQGVLPQHF.

The J gene is TRBJ1-5, the V gene TRBV5-1; D call uncertain. The CDR3 contains 13 residues. The germline gives CDR1 SGHRS, CDR2 YFSETQ. Deletions cut 1 base from V and 5 bases from J, with 7 bases between. In DNA, the CDR3 is TGCGCCAGCAGCTTGAGTTTAGATCAGCCCCAGCATTTT. It encodes CASSLSLDQPQHF.

In nucleotides, the CDR3 is TGTGCCAGCAGACAGGACAGGGTATTGGGCTACACCTTC. Translated, it gives CASRQDRVLGYTF. V usage is TRBV6-1 and J usage is TRBJ1-2; 8 bases line up with TRBD1. The CDR3 is 13 amino acids. The germline V gene has CDR1 MNHNS and CDR2 SASEGT. The V gene end was trimmed by 6 bases and the J gene end by 8 bases; junction bases not matched to a gene: 8.

V usage is TRBV7-8 and J usage is TRBJ2-3; D is possibly TRBD1 (5 bases). V was pared by 1 base and J by 1 base, with 9 bases between. This CDR3 region has 15 residues. In germline, CDR1 is SGHVS, CDR2 FQNEAQ. The CDR3 reads CASSLDGAGTDTQYF. CDR3 sequence (DNA): TGTGCCAGCAGCTTAGATGGGGCTGGCACAGATACGCAGTATTTT.

This clone was counted a few times. The chain has TRBV6-5 and TRBJ2-5, with 10 nucleotides matching TRBD2. V shed 2 bases and J 5 bases; nucleotides not matched to a gene: 8. Per the germline V gene, CDR1 is MNHEY and CDR2 is SVGAGI. The CDR3 is 16 amino acids. Written as DNA, the CDR3 is TGTGCCAGCAGTTACGGTCCTAGCGGGAGTAGGGAGACCCAGTACTTC. Protein product: CASSYGPSGSRETQYF.

CDR3 nucleotides: TGTGCCAGCAGACGACTAGCGGGGGGTCTCGGCGGAACTAGCACAGATACGCAGTATTTT. Protein product: CASRRLAGGLGGTSTDTQYF. The chain has TRBV7-8 and TRBJ2-3, with 13 bases fitting TRBD2. CDR1 and CDR2 (germline): SGHVS, FQNEAQ. The V segment lost 6 bases and the J segment 0 bases; nucleotides outside the gene matches: 15. This CDR3 is built from 20 residues.

J is TRBJ1-1 and V is TRBV5-8; 8 nucleotides align to TRBD1. Germline V gene sequence: CDR1 SGHTS, CDR2 YDEGEE. The CDR3 extends over 14 amino acids. V shed 1 base and J 4 bases; nucleotides not matched to a gene: 3. CDR3 nucleotide sequence: TGTGCCAGCAGCTTGCGTGGGACAGGCACTGAAGCTTTCTTT. Translating gives CASSLRGTGTEAFF.

The chain uses TRBV5-5 and TRBJ2-5; D gene uncertain. This CDR3 comprises 15 residues. Germline CDR1 SGHKS, CDR2 YYEKEE (reference sequence). V was trimmed by 0 bases and J by 5 bases, leaving 14 bases between them. The CDR3 DNA reads TGTGCCAGCAGCTTGGGGTATCGGTCTCCGGAGACCCAGTACTTC. It encodes CASSLGYRSPETQYF.

The chain couples TRBV19 to TRBJ2-7; TRBD1 matches 9 bases. Germline CDR1 and CDR2: LNHDA and SQIVND (reference sequence). V was clipped by 3 bases and J by 4 bases; unmatched bases: 4. The CDR3 extends over 14 amino acids. The CDR3 reads CASSMNRGPYEQYF. CDR3 in DNA: TGTGCCAGTAGTATGAACAGGGGGCCATACGAGCAGTACTTC.

The chain couples TRBV28 to TRBJ1-1, with TRBD1 matching over 11 bases. The CDR3 has 16 residues. V lost 6 bases to trimming and J lost 4 bases; unmatched junction nucleotides: 10. In germline, CDR1 is MDHEN, CDR2 SYDVKM. This CDR3 reads CASRLPQGTGGTEAFF. The CDR3 DNA sequence: TGTGCCAGCAGGCTACCCCAGGGGACAGGGGGCACTGAAGCTTTCTTT.

This clone occurred once. The chain recombines TRBV14 with TRBJ2-5, with D possibly being TRBD1 (8 bases). V lost 5 bases, J lost 4 bases, and 11 bases lay in between. Looked up from germline, CDR1 is SGHDN and CDR2 is FVKESK. The CDR3 length is 13 residues. DNA for the CDR3: TGTGCCAGCAGCTACAGGGGGGGAGAGACCCAGTACTTC. Protein sequence: CASSYRGGETQYF.

This rearrangement joins TRBV5-1 to TRBJ1-6; 10 positions match TRBD1. CDR3 length equals 16 residues. CDR1 is SGHRS and CDR2 is YFSETQ in the germline V gene. V gave up 4 bases and J gave up 8 bases; unmatched junction bases: 9. The CDR3 DNA is TGCGCCAGCAGCATAACTCCCGGGACAGGGGATTCACCCCTCCACTTT. Translation: CASSITPGTGDSPLHF.

CDR3 coding DNA: TGTGCCAGCAGTGGGAGACAGATCCACACTGAAGCTTTCTTT. This gives the protein CASSGRQIHTEAFF. The chain combines TRBV2 with TRBJ1-1, with a tentative D call TRBD1 (5 bases). V lost 4 bases, J lost 3 bases, and 12 bases lay in between. Germline CDR1 is SNHLY and CDR2 is FYNNEI. This CDR3 contains 14 residues.

The rearrangement links TRBV6-6 to TRBJ1-6, with 11 bases that match TRBD1. V shed 0 bases, J shed 10 bases, and the junction held 5 bases outside the gene matches. Germline V gene sequence: CDR1 MNHNY, CDR2 SVGAGI (reference sequence). The CDR3 is 16 residues long. CDR3 sequence: CASSYSGTGGGSPLHF. The CDR3 nucleotides are TGTGCCAGCAGTTACTCCGGGACAGGGGGAGGATCACCCCTCCACTTT.

This sequence joins TRBV7-8 and TRBJ2-5; 7 bases match TRBD2. V was pared by 6 bases and J by 2 bases, with 15 bases of the junction left unmatched. The CDR3 is 17 residues long. Looked up from germline, CDR1 is SGHVS and CDR2 is FQNEAQ. The CDR3 region is CASRSGTPGGIQETQYF. The DNA of the CDR3 is TGTGCCAGCAGGAGCGGGACCCCCGGGGGGATACAAGAGACCCAGTACTTC.

Here the CDR3 DNA reads TGTGCCAGCTCATGGGGACAGGGGGCGACAGATGGCTACACCTTC. Translation: CASSWGQGATDGYTF. This chain joins TRBV18 and TRBJ1-2; 12 bases are a match to TRBD1. The length of the CDR3 is 15 residues. V lost 5 bases, J lost 6 bases, and 7 bases stayed unmatched. The germline V gene has CDR1 KGHSH and CDR2 LQKENI.

The chain couples TRBV7-7 to TRBJ2-5; possibly TRBD2 for D (5 bases). The better agreement between TRBJ2-7 and the DNA end casts doubt on the J call. Germline V lookup: CDR1 SSHAT, CDR2 FNYEAQ (reference sequence). The CDR3 length is 13 residues. The CDR3 is CASSPSLEYEQYF. The DNA for the CDR3 is TGTGCCAGCAGCCCATCACTAGAGTACGAGCAGTACTTC.

This chain uses TRBV5-1 with TRBJ2-1; possible D gene TRBD2, 6 bases. Looked up from germline, CDR1 is SGHRS and CDR2 is YFSETQ. V dropped 2 bases and J dropped 2 bases, with 14 bases sitting between them. The CDR3 loop spans 16 amino acids. In DNA form, the CDR3 reads TGCGCCAGCAGCTTCTCCGCCGGGACTCCCTACAATGAGCAGTTCTTC. It encodes CASSFSAGTPYNEQFF. Variable domain in full (rest from reference TRBV5-1 and TRBJ2-1): KAGVTQTPRYLIKTRGQQVTLSCSPISGHRSVSWYQQTPGQGLQFLFEYFSETQRNKGNFPGRFSGRQFSNSRSEMNVSTLELGDSALYLCASSFSAGTPYNEQFFGPGTRLTVL.

V is TRBV19 and J is TRBJ2-1; 14 bases are a match to TRBD2. After removal of 7 bases from V and 8 bases from J, the junction contained 13 bases not matched to a gene. Germline V CDR1 and CDR2: LNHDA, SQIVND (reference sequence). The CDR3 sequence is 17 residues long. In nucleotides, the CDR3 is TGTGCCAGTACCCTAAGGGGGACTAGCGGGAGTCGGCATGAGCAGTTCTTC. Its protein is CASTLRGTSGSRHEQFF.

The chain is built from TRBV6-5 and TRBJ2-7, with 14 bases fitting TRBD2. The CDR3 contains 15 residues. Germline V gives CDR1 MNHEY, CDR2 SVGAGI. V shed 6 bases and J 4 bases; nucleotides not matched to a gene: 5. CDR3 sequence reads: CASREGLAGAYEQYV. The CDR3 DNA follows: TGTGCCAGCAGGGAGGGACTAGCGGGAGCTTACGAGCAGTACGTC.

This clone was picked up a small number of times. The chain carries TRBV5-6 and TRBJ2-1; D unclear. Germline CDR1 SGHDT, CDR2 YYEEEE. The CDR3 contains 11 residues. Trimming cost V 0 bases and J 10 bases, with 5 bases left between them. This CDR3 reads CASSLVLEQFF. CDR3 nucleotide sequence: TGTGCCAGCAGCTTGGTACTGGAGCAGTTCTTC.

The V call is TRBV7-8, the J call TRBJ2-4; no clear D. With 1 base removed from V and 2 bases from J, the gap between germline ends came to 12 bases. This CDR3 contains 16 residues. CDR1 is SGHVS, CDR2 FQNEAQ, per germline. The CDR3 DNA sequence: TGTGCCAGCAGCTTAGAGACATTTTCTACCAAAAACATTCAGTACTTC. Its translation is CASSLETFSTKNIQYF.

This clone was found a few times. The J gene is TRBJ1-2, the V gene TRBV18, with D perhaps TRBD1 (5 bases). This CDR3 comprises 13 residues. Trimming shortened V by 0 bases and J by 8 bases, and 10 bases separated the two germline ends. CDR1 is KGHSH and CDR2 is LQKENI in the germline V gene. In nucleotides, the CDR3 is TGTGCCAGCTCACCACCGGGGCGTCGGGGCTACACCTTC. This codes for CASSPPGRRGYTF. Full variable domain (remainder filled in from reference TRBV18 and TRBJ1-2): NAGVMQNPRHLVRRRGQEARLRCSPMKGHSHVYWYRQLPEEGLKFMVYLQKENIIDESGMPKERFSAEFPKEGPSILRIQQVVRGDSAAYFCASSPPGRRGYTFGSGTRLTVV.

The gene calls are TRBV5-1 and TRBJ2-3; the match to TRBD2 covers 14 bases. V was clipped by 2 bases and J by 7 bases; unmatched bases: 6. The CDR3 loop spans 16 amino acids. The germline CDR1 and CDR2 sequences are SGHRS and YFSETQ. The CDR3 bases are TGCGCCAGCAGCTTCCGGGGGACTAGCGGGAGAAATACGCAGTATTTT. The encoded protein is CASSFRGTSGRNTQYF.

The chain recombines TRBV5-6 with TRBJ2-1, with TRBD1 as a possible D gene (6 bases). The V and J ends lost 2 bases and 9 bases respectively, with 9 bases between them. The germline V gene encodes CDR1 SGHDT and CDR2 YYEEEE. This CDR3 comprises 12 residues. The CDR3 DNA follows: TGTGCCAGCAGCTTTACAGGGCTTGAGCAGTTCTTC. Protein: CASSFTGLEQFF. The full variable domain, rest sourced from reference TRBV5-6 and TRBJ2-1, is DAGVTQSPTHLIKTRGQQVTLRCSPKSGHDTVSWYQQALGQGPQFIFQYYEEEERQRGNFPDRFSGHQFPNYSSELNVNALLLGDSALYLCASSFTGLEQFFGPGTRLTVL.

This clone was found a few times. V and J are TRBV13 and TRBJ1-1; D possibly corresponds to TRBD1 (6 bases). The CDR3 is 14 amino acids. Germline assignment: CDR1 PRHDT and CDR2 FYEKMQ (reference sequence). V lost 1 base to trimming and J lost 6 bases, with 12 bases between them. The CDR3 is CASSLAHREPEAFF. Written as DNA, the CDR3 is TGTGCCAGCAGCTTAGCCCACAGGGAACCTGAAGCTTTCTTT.

V gene TRBV7-9 combines with J gene TRBJ2-5; TRBD2 aligns across 8 bases. Germline V CDR1 and CDR2: SEHNR, FQNEAQ (reference sequence). The CDR3 spans 15 residues. The V gene end was trimmed by 2 bases and the J gene end by 4 bases; junction bases not matched to a gene: 6. In DNA, the CDR3 is TGTGCCAGCAGCTTACTTACGGGGGGGATAGAGACCCAGTACTTC. It yields the protein CASSLLTGGIETQYF.